This T cell receptor (beta chain) is drawn from a study of CD8+CD57+ T cells in acquired aplastic anemia. Whole-study context: Mean yield of DNA from sorted CD4+ and CD8+ cells was approximately 3 ug.

This CDR3 has 15 amino acids. V lost 7 bases, J lost 6 bases, and 12 bases stayed unmatched. Germline loops: CDR1 ENHRY, CDR2 SYGVKD. This clonotype was seen a few times. One base away lies a much larger clone, so this may be a sequencing read error. Before being chosen for sequencing, patients had shown CD8+CD57+ cell expansion by flow cytometry. Profiling of TCR beta VDJ combinations and CDR3 sequences used genomic DNA as template. Using its own MiXCR run on the reads, TCRdb lists one record per CDR3 protein. Here the sample spans about 200,000 distinct CDR3 sequences, about half being singletons. V and J are TRBV10-3 and TRBJ2-7, with 10 positions matching TRBD1. The TCR sequence derives from a human donor with aplastic anemia. The sequencing sample was made of sorted CD4+, CD8+, or CD8+CD57+ T cells (not recorded which) from PBMCs. This CDR3 reads CAITPGGQGFREQYF. The CDR3 nucleotides read TGTGCCATCACCCCGGGGGGACAGGGGTTTCGCGAGCAGTACTTC.